This entry concerns a single TCR beta chain. The antigen remains undetermined. Germline V gene sequence: CDR1 SNHLY, CDR2 FYNNEI. The CDR3 runs 13 residues. V lost 3 bases and J 6 bases, leaving 9 bases between the germline ends. The study amplified TCR beta CDR3 regions using RNA transcripts. HTBI-primed RT-PCR formed the first round, and a multiplex PCR formed the second. Each CDR3 protein is one row after TCRdb ran MiXCR on the multiplex PCR reads. The table records a few hundred thousand distinct CDR3 sequences, under 45% of them present only once. Other autoimmune diseases, uncontrolled infections, pregnancy or lactation led to the exclusion of patients. This sample was included in a study of Graves' ophthalmopathy and Graves' hyperthyroidism. Study information: Stable hyperthyroidism denotes an absence of ophthalmopathy throughout 18 months of follow-up.

General observations from the study: The model achieved 70.59% sensitivity and roughly 72% specificity for ophthalmopathy progression.

The receptor's source is an adult man with Graves' hyperthyroidism. The chain is built from TRBV2 and TRBJ2-1, with D uncertain. The sample comprised peripheral blood or thyroid tissue (not recorded which). CDR3 nucleotides: TGTGCCAGCAGTGAGGATCAGTTCAATGAGCAGTTCTTC. Its protein is CASSEDQFNEQFF. The entire variable domain, with the rest obtained from reference TRBV2 and TRBJ2-1, is as follows: EPEVTQTPSHQVTQMGQEVILRCVPISNHLYFYWYRQILGQKVEFLVSFYNNEISEKSEIFDDQFSVERPDGSNFTLKIRSTKLEDSAMYFCASSEDQFNEQFFGPGTRLTVL.